The sequence of this TCR beta chain was determined in a study of human T cells and chemical hapten exposure listed by TCRdb under 2021. About the full investigation: For sensitization, 2% DPC in acetone was applied to a 2 cm by 2 cm area of upper inner arm skin. Blood was sampled from patients pre-sensitization (week 0) and at 2, 6 and about 24 weeks after DPC sensitization. Libraries were pooled for sequencing, and per-sample TCR yields varied mainly because of small differences in library volumes within the pool. Patch testing was performed on the upper back with Finn chambers containing 0.01% DPC, and the patch tests were scored after 6 days according to International Contact Dermatitis Research Group standards. Twenty-nine alopecia patients provided blood for TCR sequencing at one to four time points (pre-sensitization, 2, 6 and 24 weeks). Throughout the roughly 23-week study period, patients were also given weekly therapeutic DPC doses on the scalp. The study tracked peripheral blood TCR repertoire changes in vivo during primary and secondary sensitization to the hapten diphenylcyclopropenone (DPC) in alopecia patients. The patient cohort, mostly female, included alopecia areata with under or over 50% scalp involvement, alopecia totalis and alopecia universalis.

This clonotype was seen many times. Its recognized antigen is unknown. Base qualities are missing; no much larger clone stands one base away. The library came from RACE. The sequencer listed for this sample is NextSeq 500. During library preparation, unique molecular identifiers were attached to individual cDNA molecules so that TCRs could be counted in a quantitative, reproducible way. Both TCR alpha and TCR beta chains were sequenced from each blood RNA sample. For the original study's pipeline: Samples had a median of roughly 100,000 TCRs, with a range from about 23,224 to 700,000. V, J and CDR3 annotation of the TCR reads was carried out using the Decombinator software suite. Every sample was subsampled to the same number of TCRs (28,000) for the PS versus PT1 abundance plots. Expanded TCRs were defined as absent before sensitization and observed at least eight times at the 2-week time point. The public reads were reprocessed in TCRdb via fastp at Q25 and MiXCR, keeping in-frame beta chains. For every CDR3 protein sequence, its rows merge into one entry that carries the most common genes and DNA. TCRdb, not the original authors, processed these V and J calls. The sample profile shows about 380,000 distinct CDR3 sequences; more than 4.5% of them were found once. The ten largest make up 2% to 2.5% of the sample.

Study-wide conclusions, independent of this receptor: Repeated subsampling changed both the strength of the expansion versus patch-test correlation and the threshold at which that correlation became significant. Significantly more large CDR3 similarity clusters were formed by expanded TCRs than by pre-sensitization or healthy control sets, consistent with antigen-driven responses. No change with DPC sensitization was found in the number of TCRs above 1 in 1000 frequency, and no evidence of global repertoire structure alterations was found. The number of PT1 expanded TCRs positively correlated with patch test score, significant at thresholds 8, 16 and 32 but not 4. Alopecia, a presumed autoimmune disease, was present in all patients, so the immune response of the patients might differ from that of healthy individuals.

Reading the germline V gene gives CDR1 SGHTA and CDR2 FQGTGA. V is reduced by 5 bases and J by 5 bases, leaving a spacing of 19 bases between them. The CDR3, from cysteine to phenylalanine, totals 16 residues. Only the CDR3 DNA is retained, 48 bases long and in frame from the first base. The sample's time point label, in plain terms: patch test 1, 2 weeks after DPC sensitization. The treatment or condition label here, explained by the study, means: therapeutic diphenylcyclopropenone sensitization with weekly scalp DPC. At each patch-test visit, blood was drawn before the patch test was applied. To be eligible, patients had to be aged 18 to 70, diagnosed with alopecia and judged suitable for DPC therapy, while pregnant patients were excluded. Total RNA was extracted from unfractionated whole blood that had been collected in Tempus Blood RNA tubes.

The TCR originated in a woman between 50 and 59 years old with alopecia areata. Some clones in this sample may be carry-over from other donors' samples. Sequenced here: whole blood, sampled in connection with sensitization to the hapten diphenylcyclopropenone (DPC). The V gene is TRBV7-3 and the J gene is TRBJ1-5; TRBD1 is perhaps the D gene, given 5 matching bases. The CDR3 here reads CASSPRAGGIYQPQHF. The DNA is TGTGCCAGCAGCCCAAGGGCGGGGGGAATTTATCAGCCCCAGCATTTT.